This T cell receptor (beta chain) was recorded in a study of blood T cell repertoires in COVID-19. About the research overall: Samples of COVID-19 (acute and convalescent) were obtained from the United States, Italy and Spain. Sample material is recorded as cDNA or gDNA derived from T cells, B-cell-depleted T cells, or PBMCs.

The CDR3 contains 12 residues. Trimming shortened V by 5 bases and J by 3 bases, and 6 bases separated the two germline ends. In the original processing: Researchers report that nucleated cell counts were estimated from reference gene primer amplification. Repertoires were generated with immunoSEQ multiplex PCR, while TCRdb's copy carries only in-frame clones and drops some. V and J calls and clone size follow that table, whereas D and trimming were derived from the DNA. Of around 200,000 clones in the sample, 86% were seen once. This receptor was taken from a man aged 50 to 60 with acute or convalescent COVID-19. This chain connects TRBV12-3 or TRBV12-4 to TRBJ2-3; unclear D gene. The sequenced sample was peripheral blood. CDR3 nucleotide sequence: TGTGCCAGCAGTCGAGAAACAGATACGCAGTATTTT. Its translation is CASSRETDTQYF.